The 10 T cell receptor beta chains listed next were all sequenced from one sample in a study of T cells in Graves' hyperthyroidism and ophthalmopathy. Researchers took RNA transcripts and amplified the TCR beta CDR3 regions from them. First-round RT-PCR of the TCR CDR3 relied on the HTBI primer set. Via MiXCR, TCRdb re-called the multiplex PCR reads, giving one row per CDR3 protein. The data hold roughly 380,000 distinct CDR3 sequences, with approximately 15% observed a single time. Sequencing used blood. These receptors were obtained from an older woman with Graves' hyperthyroidism.

This clonotype was seen at least ten times. The V call is TRBV12-5, the J call TRBJ2-1, with TRBD2 identical over 10 bases. The J segment lost 8 bases and the V segment lost 4 bases, leaving 5 bases of the junction unmatched. Germline values: CDR1 LGHNT, CDR2 FRNRAP. CDR3 length: 14 residues. The chain's CDR3 is CASGWSGRGDEQFF. CDR3 sequence (DNA): TGTGCTAGTGGTTGGAGCGGGAGGGGGGATGAGCAGTTCTTC.

The chain carries TRBV7-8 and TRBJ2-7; 7 positions agree with TRBD1. Germline V gene lookup returns CDR1 SGHVS and CDR2 FQNEAQ. With 4 bases clipped from V and 5 bases from J, the junction kept 11 bases outside the gene matches. This CDR3 spans 15 amino acids. CDR3 sequence: CASSSPRDRDDEQYF. The CDR3 DNA reads TGTGCCAGCAGCTCACCCCGGGACAGAGACGACGAGCAGTACTTC.

The chain joins TRBV4-1 to TRBJ2-7; 7 bases align to TRBD2. The CDR3 runs 15 residues. The V and J ends lost 4 bases and 4 bases, in that order; junction bases with no gene match: 10. From germline, CDR1 is MGHRA and CDR2 YSYEKL. The DNA for the CDR3 is TGCGCCAGCAGCCCGCACGGCGGAGCGGGGTACGAGCAGTACTTC. This encodes CASSPHGGAGYEQYF.

This chain links TRBV19 with TRBJ2-1; 8 nucleotides agree with TRBD2. Per the germline V gene, CDR1 is LNHDA and CDR2 is SQIVND (reference sequence). With V trimmed by 4 bases and J by 9 bases, 5 bases remained unmatched. The CDR3 is 13 amino acids. The CDR3 sequence: CASSTLAGTEQFF. DNA for the CDR3: TGTGCCAGTAGTACCTTAGCGGGAACTGAGCAGTTCTTC.

The CDR3 loop is CARGIAGVLAGELFF. CDR3 DNA: TGTGCACGGGGGATAGCGGGAGTTTTGGCCGGGGAGCTGTTTTTT. The chain carries TRBV6-2 or TRBV6-3 and TRBJ2-2, with 9 nucleotides matching TRBD2. The CDR3 is 15 residues long. The germline V gene has CDR1 MNHEY and CDR2 SVGEGT.

The chain carries TRBV9 and TRBJ2-7; no definite D call. The germline gives CDR1 SGDLS, CDR2 YYNGEE. The CDR3 sequence is 14 residues long. Between the trimmed V and J ends, which lost 0 bases and 2 bases, there was a span of 9 bases. This chain's CDR3 is CASSVVDGAYEQYF. The CDR3 bases are TGTGCCAGCAGCGTAGTGGACGGAGCCTACGAGCAGTACTTC.

This clonotype has ten or more counts. The chain links TRBV18 to TRBJ2-7, with D tentatively TRBD1 (8 bases). Trimming cost V 3 bases and J 3 bases, with 18 bases left between them. This CDR3 contains 16 residues. CDR1 KGHSH and CDR2 LQKENI come from the germline V gene. CDR3 bases: TGTGCCAGCTCACCGCCAGGGGGCGGGAGAAGCTACGAGCAGTACTTC. Its protein is CASSPPGGGRSYEQYF.

This clonotype was recorded many times. The rearrangement links TRBV30 to TRBJ1-2, with D perhaps matching TRBD1 (6 bases). This CDR3 is 15 amino acids long. Germline V gives CDR1 GTSNPN, CDR2 SVGIG (reference sequence). Trimming stripped 2 bases from V and 8 bases from J, with 21 bases between. CDR3 DNA sequence: TGTGCCTGGAGTCCACCCCGCACAGGGATTCGAGGCTACACCTTC. It specifies CAWSPPRTGIRGYTF.

Ten or more counts support this clonotype. In DNA, the CDR3 is TGTGCCAGCAGACCTCAACCACGGGGACTAGTGAGGTTGGACTGGGTTAAGGCAGATACGCAGTATTTT. Its protein product is CASRPQPRGLVRLDWVKADTQYF. V usage is TRBV12-3 or TRBV12-4 and J usage is TRBJ2-3, with TRBD2 matching 8 bases. The CDR3 spans 23 residues. J lost 4 bases, V lost 6 bases, and 33 bases had no gene match.

This clonotype was seen at least ten times. J is TRBJ2-3 and V is TRBV7-2; D gene ambiguous. V dropped 1 base and J dropped 8 bases, with 10 bases sitting between them. Germline CDR1 and CDR2: SGHTA and FQGNSA. This CDR3 comprises 13 residues. DNA of the CDR3: TGTGCCAGCAGCTTAGAGACCCCCCCTACGCAGTATTTT. Its protein product is CASSLETPPTQYF. Combining the CDR3 with reference TRBV7-2 and TRBJ2-3 gives the whole variable domain GAGVSQSPSNKVTEKGKDVELRCDPISGHTALYWYRQSLGQGLEFLIYFQGNSAPDKSGLPSDRFSAERTGGSVSTLTIQRTQQEDSAVYLCASSLETPPTQYFGPGTRLTVL.